The sequence of this TCR beta chain was determined in a study of cytomegalovirus exposure and HLA in healthy donors. Germline V CDR1 and CDR2: SGHDT, YYEEEE. The CDR3 is 15 amino acids. With V trimmed by 3 bases and J by 0 bases, 3 bases remained unmatched. General study results and limits: When a later analysis was performed, an Asian-associated ancestry cluster reportedly had fewer N-insertions than the approximately 680-donor mean.

PCR primers comprised 60 Vbeta and 13 Jbeta primers. Clones were sequenced by immunoSEQ multiplex PCR, and TCRdb holds only the in-frame ones, with some missing. The data hold 140,000 or so clones, with under 70% observed a single time. As regards this clone: The antigen remains undetermined.

This chain joins TRBV5-6 and TRBJ2-4; the match to TRBD2 covers 7 bases. Sequencing was done on a sample of PBMCs. The sequence was collected from a woman aged 55-69 years in good health and CMV-seronegative. As DNA, the CDR3 is TGTGCCAGCAGCTCCGTAGCGGGAGCCAAAAACATTCAGTACTTC. It translates to CASSSVAGAKNIQYF.